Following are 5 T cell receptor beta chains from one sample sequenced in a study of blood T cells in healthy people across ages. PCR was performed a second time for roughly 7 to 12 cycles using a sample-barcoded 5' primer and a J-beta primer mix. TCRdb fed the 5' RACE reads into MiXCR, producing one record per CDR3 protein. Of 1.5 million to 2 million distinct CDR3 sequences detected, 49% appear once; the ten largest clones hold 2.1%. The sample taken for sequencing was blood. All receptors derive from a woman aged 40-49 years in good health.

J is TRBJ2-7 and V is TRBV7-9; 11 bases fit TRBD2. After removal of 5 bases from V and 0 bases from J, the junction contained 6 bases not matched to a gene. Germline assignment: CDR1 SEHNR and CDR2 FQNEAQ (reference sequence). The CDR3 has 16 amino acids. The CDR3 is CASSDRLAGSSYEQYF. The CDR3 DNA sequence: TGTGCCAGCAGCGATAGACTAGCGGGGTCCTCCTACGAGCAGTACTTC.

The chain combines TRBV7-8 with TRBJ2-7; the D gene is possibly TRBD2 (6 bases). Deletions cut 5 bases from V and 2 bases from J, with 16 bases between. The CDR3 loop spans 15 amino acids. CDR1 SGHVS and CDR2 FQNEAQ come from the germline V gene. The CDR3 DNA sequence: TGTGCCAGCAGCCCGGGTAATAGCGGAGCCTACGAGCAGTACTTC. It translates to CASSPGNSGAYEQYF.

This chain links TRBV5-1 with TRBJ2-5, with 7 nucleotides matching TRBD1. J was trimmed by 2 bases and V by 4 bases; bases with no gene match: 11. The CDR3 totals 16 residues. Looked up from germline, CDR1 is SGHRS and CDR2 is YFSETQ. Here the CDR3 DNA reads TGCGCCAGCAGCCTAACCGGGACAGCAATTCAAGAGACCCAGTACTTC. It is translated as CASSLTGTAIQETQYF. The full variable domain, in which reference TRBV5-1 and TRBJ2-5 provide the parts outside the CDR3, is KAGVTQTPRYLIKTRGQQVTLSCSPISGHRSVSWYQQTPGQGLQFLFEYFSETQRNKGNFPGRFSGRQFSNSRSEMNVSTLELGDSALYLCASSLTGTAIQETQYFGPGTRLLVL.

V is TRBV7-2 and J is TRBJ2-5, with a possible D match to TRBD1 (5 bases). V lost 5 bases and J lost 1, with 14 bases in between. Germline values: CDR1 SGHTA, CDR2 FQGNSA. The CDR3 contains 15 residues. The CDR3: CASSLHPTAQETQYF. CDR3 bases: TGTGCCAGCAGCCTACACCCGACAGCCCAAGAGACCCAGTACTTC.

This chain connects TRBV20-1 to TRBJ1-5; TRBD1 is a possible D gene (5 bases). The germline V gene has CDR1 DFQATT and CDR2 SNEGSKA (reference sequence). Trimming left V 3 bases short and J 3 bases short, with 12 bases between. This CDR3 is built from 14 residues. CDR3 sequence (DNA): TGCAGTGCTAGGTCTGACAGATACAATCAGCCCCAGCATTTT. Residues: CSARSDRYNQPQHF.